These 22 T cell receptor beta chains share one sample of origin, sequenced in a study of blood T cells in healthy people across ages. A second PCR of 7 to 11 cycles used a sample-barcoded 5' primer and a J-beta primer mix. TCRdb re-analysed the 5' RACE reads in MiXCR, keeping a single row per CDR3 protein. The repertoire holds about 1.8 million distinct CDR3 sequences, with roughly 49% as singletons. Material: blood. The receptors derive from a woman aged 40 to 50 in good health.

V and J are TRBV27 and TRBJ1-1; tentative D call: TRBD1 (5 bases). Germline V gives CDR1 MNHEY, CDR2 SMNVEV (reference sequence). V lost 5 bases, J lost 7 bases, and 11 bases lay in between. CDR3 length: 12 residues. This chain's CDR3 is CASSTGGIEAFF. The CDR3 region has the DNA TGTGCCAGCAGTACCGGGGGGATTGAAGCTTTCTTT.

The chain couples TRBV28 to TRBJ2-2; TRBD1 matches at 10 bases. The CDR3 totals 16 residues. After removal of 6 bases from V and 4 bases from J, the junction contained 8 bases not matched to a gene. Germline V gene sequence: CDR1 MDHEN, CDR2 SYDVKM. The CDR3 loop reads CASRSPGQGFTGELFF. CDR3 nucleotide sequence: TGTGCCAGCAGGTCACCGGGACAGGGGTTCACCGGGGAGCTGTTTTTT.

V and J are TRBV4-3 and TRBJ2-5; 9 nucleotides align to TRBD2. Germline V CDR1 and CDR2: LGHNA, YSLEER. The CDR3 extends over 16 amino acids. Unmatched junction bases numbered 8, after V lost 1 base and J lost 5 bases. The chain's CDR3 is CASSQGSRGGLETQYF. For the CDR3, the DNA is TGCGCCAGCAGCCAAGGCTCGCGGGGGGGCCTGGAGACCCAGTACTTC.

The CDR3 nucleotides read TGTGCCAGCAGTGAAAGGTCGGCTGGGGCCAACGTCCTGACTTTC. This encodes CASSERSAGANVLTF. The chain is built from TRBV6-1 and TRBJ2-6; D is uncertain. This CDR3 has 15 amino acids. CDR1 is MNHNS and CDR2 is SASEGT in the germline V gene. V lost 2 bases and J 2 bases, leaving 7 bases between the germline ends.

V gene TRBV4-2 combines with J gene TRBJ1-2, with 7 positions matching TRBD1. CDR3 size: 14 residues. Looked up from germline, CDR1 is LGHNA and CDR2 is YNFKEQ. With 1 base clipped from V and 6 bases from J, the junction kept 5 bases outside the gene matches. CDR3 in amino acids: CASSQGDREDGYTF. The CDR3 DNA follows: TGTGCCAGCAGCCAAGGCGACAGGGAGGATGGCTACACCTTC.

The CDR3 DNA sequence: TGTGCCAGCAGCCAAGATTTAATAACAGGAGAGCAGTTCTTC. As protein: CASSQDLITGEQFF. The chain has TRBV14 and TRBJ2-1, with D possibly being TRBD1 (5 bases). This CDR3 spans 14 amino acids. Germline V gives CDR1 SGHDN, CDR2 FVKESK. V lost 0 bases to trimming and J lost 10 bases, with 13 bases between them.

This clonotype was observed a handful of times. This chain uses TRBV7-9 with TRBJ2-7, with 7 bases that match TRBD2. V lost 5 bases, J lost 0 bases, and 10 bases stayed unmatched. Germline loops: CDR1 SEHNR, CDR2 FQNEAQ (reference sequence). This CDR3 contains 16 residues. CDR3 DNA sequence: TGTGCCAGCAGCGCAGCGGGGAGCCAAGACTCCTACGAGCAGTACTTC. Protein: CASSAAGSQDSYEQYF. Full variable domain (remainder filled in from reference TRBV7-9 and TRBJ2-7): DTGVSQNPRHKITKRGQNVTFRCDPISEHNRLYWYRQTLGQGPEFLTYFQNEAQLEKSRLLSDRFSAERPKGSFSTLEIQRTEQGDSAMYLCASSAAGSQDSYEQYFGPGTRLTVT.

The chain carries TRBV20-1 and TRBJ2-4; D gene unclear. The better agreement between TRBJ2-5 and the DNA end casts doubt on the J call. Germline lookup yields CDR1 DFQATT and CDR2 SNEGSKA (reference sequence). This CDR3 region has 11 residues. CDR3 protein: CSAEHLETQYF. DNA for the CDR3: TGCAGTGCTGAGCATCTGGAGACCCAGTACTTC.

V usage is TRBV4-3 and J usage is TRBJ2-1; either TRBD1 or TRBD2 may fit D (5 bases each). The CDR3 consists of 16 residues. The germline V gene has CDR1 LGHNA and CDR2 YSLEER. Trimming left V 4 bases short and J 4 bases short, with 17 bases between. Written as DNA, the CDR3 is TGCGCCAGCAGCCCAGACGGGGCCGGTCGGTACAATGAGCAGTTCTTC. Amino acids: CASSPDGAGRYNEQFF.

V gene TRBV28 combines with J gene TRBJ2-7; weak D call: TRBD1 (6 bases). The CDR3 is 15 amino acids. Trimming left V 5 bases short and J 0 bases short, with 14 bases between. Germline assignment: CDR1 MDHEN and CDR2 SYDVKM. The CDR3 bases are TGTGCCAGCAGTGCAGGGGCAGTAAGCTCCTACGAGCAGTACTTC. This sequence encodes CASSAGAVSSYEQYF.

J is TRBJ1-2 and V is TRBV3-1; no reliable D call. CDR3 size: 14 residues. Germline CDR1 LGHDT, CDR2 YNNKEL (reference sequence). Between the trimmed V and J ends, which lost 1 base and 4 bases, there was a span of 10 bases. The CDR3 sequence is CASSQGNSPYGYTF. CDR3 bases: TGTGCCAGCAGCCAAGGGAACAGTCCCTATGGCTACACCTTC. Full variable domain (rest looked up from reference TRBV3-1 and TRBJ1-2): DTAVSQTPKYLVTQMGNDKSIKCEQNLGHDTMYWYKQDSKKFLKIMFSYNNKELIINETVPNRFSPKSPDKAHLNLHINSLELGDSAVYFCASSQGNSPYGYTFGSGTRLTVV.

This clonotype was seen only a few times. This chain joins TRBV12-3 or TRBV12-4 and TRBJ1-4; D might be TRBD1 (6 bases). V was trimmed by 3 bases and J by 7 bases, leaving 21 bases between them. CDR3 size: 17 residues. The chain's CDR3 is CASSFRQGTLGAEKLFF. The CDR3 nucleotides are TGTGCCAGCAGTTTCCGTCAGGGGACCCTTGGTGCTGAAAAACTGTTTTTT.

The chain carries TRBV18 and TRBJ2-4; no firm D call. The J call may be mistaken, given a closer DNA end match to TRBJ2-7. Germline V gene sequence: CDR1 KGHSH, CDR2 LQKENI. The CDR3 is 14 amino acids. CDR3 in DNA: TGTGCCAGCTCTGGGGATCTAGACGGATACGAGCAGTACTTC. Translating gives CASSGDLDGYEQYF.

This clonotype was detected only a few times. The genes are TRBV5-6 and TRBJ2-1; 10 bases fit TRBD1. CDR3 size: 17 residues. The V gene end was trimmed by 2 bases and the J gene end by 0 bases; junction bases not matched to a gene: 5. Per germline, CDR1 SGHDT and CDR2 YYEEEE. Written as DNA, the CDR3 is TGTGCCAGCAGCTTACGGGACAGGGGAAGCTCCTACAATGAGCAGTTCTTC. Protein: CASSLRDRGSSYNEQFF.

V usage is TRBV7-6 and J usage is TRBJ2-3; 10 bases are a match to TRBD2. CDR3 length: 17 residues. Trimming removed 2 bases from V and 2 bases from J; junction bases left unmatched: 7. CDR1 and CDR2 from the germline V gene are SGHVS and FNYEAQ. The CDR3 DNA reads as TGTGCCAGCAGCTTATCGTCTAGCGGGGGATACACAGATACGCAGTATTTT. Its translation: CASSLSSSGGYTDTQYF.

This clonotype was found a few times. DNA of the CDR3: TGCGCCAGCAGCGCACGACTATCACAGAGCTCCTACGAGCAGTACTTC. As protein: CASSARLSQSSYEQYF. The J gene is TRBJ2-7, the V gene TRBV5-1, with D possibly matching TRBD2 (5 bases). Germline V gene data show CDR1 as SGHRS and CDR2 as YFSETQ. This CDR3 is 16 amino acids long. The V end lost 4 bases, the J end lost 0 bases, and 17 bases lay between the germline ends.

The chain recombines TRBV9 with TRBJ2-7; TRBD2 matches at 15 bases. The CDR3 has 21 residues. The germline V gene has CDR1 SGDLS and CDR2 YYNGEE. With V trimmed by 1 base and J by 7 bases, 21 bases remained unmatched. The CDR3 reads CASSVPDLGLAGGSSYNEQYF. DNA of the CDR3: TGTGCCAGCAGCGTACCTGATCTCGGACTAGCGGGGGGGAGCTCCTACAATGAGCAGTACTTC.

The rearrangement uses TRBV20-1 and TRBJ2-3, with 13 nucleotides matching TRBD2. Germline lookup yields CDR1 DFQATT and CDR2 SNEGSKA (reference sequence). The V and J ends lost 4 bases and 1 base, in that order; junction bases with no gene match: 5. The CDR3 spans 16 residues. CDR3: CSAMTSGGLGTDTQYF. As DNA, the CDR3 is TGCAGTGCTATGACTAGCGGGGGGCTTGGCACAGATACGCAGTATTTT.

This clonotype was seen only a few times. The chain joins TRBV7-2 to TRBJ2-1, with D possibly matching TRBD2 (6 bases). There are 14 residues in the CDR3. Deletions cut 4 bases from V and 6 bases from J, with 13 bases between. Looked up from germline, CDR1 is SGHTA and CDR2 is FQGNSA. The DNA of the CDR3 is TGTGCCAGCAGCTGGAGGCGGGACGCCAATGAGCAGTTCTTC. This gives the protein CASSWRRDANEQFF.

This clonotype showed up just once. The V and J genes are TRBV6-5 and TRBJ1-5; D unclear. CDR1 is MNHEY, CDR2 SVGAGI, per germline. The CDR3 runs 11 residues. Trimming left V 5 bases short and J 5 bases short, with 4 bases between. This CDR3 reads CASSVHQPQHF. CDR3 DNA: TGTGCCAGCAGTGTCCATCAGCCCCAGCATTTT.

The chain couples TRBV28 to TRBJ1-2; TRBD1 is a possible D gene (6 bases). CDR1 and CDR2 from the germline V gene are MDHEN and SYDVKM. Trimming took off 5 bases at V and 4 bases at J, with 23 bases between the two ends. This CDR3 has 17 residues. In DNA form, the CDR3 reads TGTGCCAGCAGTGGTGCTGACAGGACTCTTAAGGTCTATGGCTACACCTTC. This translates into CASSGADRTLKVYGYTF.

V gene TRBV12-3 or TRBV12-4 combines with J gene TRBJ1-5; D might be TRBD1 (6 bases). The V end lost 3 bases, the J end lost 6 bases, and 18 bases lay between the germline ends. The CDR3 has 16 amino acids. DNA for the CDR3: TGTGCCAGCAGTTTGGGCTGGGGGGCGGGGGGTCAGCCCCAGCATTTT. Translating it yields CASSLGWGAGGQPQHF.